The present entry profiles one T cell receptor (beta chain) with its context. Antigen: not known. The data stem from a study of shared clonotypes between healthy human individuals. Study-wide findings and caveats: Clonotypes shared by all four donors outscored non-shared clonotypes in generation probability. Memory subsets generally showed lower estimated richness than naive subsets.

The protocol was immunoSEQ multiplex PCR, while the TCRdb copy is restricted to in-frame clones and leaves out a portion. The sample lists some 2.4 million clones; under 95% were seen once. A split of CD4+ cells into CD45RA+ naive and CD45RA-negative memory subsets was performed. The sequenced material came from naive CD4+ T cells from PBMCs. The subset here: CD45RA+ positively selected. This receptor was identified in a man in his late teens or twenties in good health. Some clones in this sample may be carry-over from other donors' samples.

The CDR3 loop reads CAWSVPGTTYEQYF. DNA for the CDR3: TGTGCCTGGAGTGTACCTGGCACAACCTACGAGCAGTACTTC. This chain joins TRBV30 and TRBJ2-7; D unclear. Trimming removed 0 bases from V and 2 bases from J, with 11 bases in between. Germline CDR1 is GTSNPN and CDR2 is SVGIG (reference sequence). This CDR3 region has 14 residues.